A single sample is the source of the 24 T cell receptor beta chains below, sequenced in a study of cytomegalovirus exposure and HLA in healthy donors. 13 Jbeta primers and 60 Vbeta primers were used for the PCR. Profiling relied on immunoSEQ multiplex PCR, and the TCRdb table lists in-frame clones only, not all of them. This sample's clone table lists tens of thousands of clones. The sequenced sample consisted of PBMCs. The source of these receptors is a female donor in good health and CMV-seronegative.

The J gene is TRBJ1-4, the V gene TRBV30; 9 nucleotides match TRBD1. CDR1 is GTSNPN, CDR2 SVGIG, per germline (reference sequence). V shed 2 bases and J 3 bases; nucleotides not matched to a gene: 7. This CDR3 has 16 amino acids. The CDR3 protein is CAWSPFRTGANEKLFF. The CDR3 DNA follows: TGTGCCTGGAGTCCTTTTAGGACAGGGGCTAATGAAAAACTGTTTTTT.

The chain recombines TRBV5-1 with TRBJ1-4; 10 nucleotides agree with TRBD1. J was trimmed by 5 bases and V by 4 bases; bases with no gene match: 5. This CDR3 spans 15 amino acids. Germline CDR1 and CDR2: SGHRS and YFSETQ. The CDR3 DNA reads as TGCGCCAGCAGCATGGGGGACAGGGGAAATGAAAAACTGTTTTTT. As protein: CASSMGDRGNEKLFF.

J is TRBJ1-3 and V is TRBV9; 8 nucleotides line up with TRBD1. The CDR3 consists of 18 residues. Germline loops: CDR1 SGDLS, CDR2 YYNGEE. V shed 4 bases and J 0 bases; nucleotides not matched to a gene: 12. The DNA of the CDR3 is TGTGCCAGCAGCCGGGGGCAGACAGGGGCCTCCTCTGGAAACACCATATATTTT. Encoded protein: CASSRGQTGASSGNTIYF.

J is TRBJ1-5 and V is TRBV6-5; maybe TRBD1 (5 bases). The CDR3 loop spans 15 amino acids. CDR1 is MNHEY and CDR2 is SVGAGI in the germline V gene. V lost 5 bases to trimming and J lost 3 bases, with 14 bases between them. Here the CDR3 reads CASSPEGQDNQPQHF. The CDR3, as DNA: TGTGCCAGCAGTCCGGAGGGGCAGGACAATCAGCCCCAGCATTTT.

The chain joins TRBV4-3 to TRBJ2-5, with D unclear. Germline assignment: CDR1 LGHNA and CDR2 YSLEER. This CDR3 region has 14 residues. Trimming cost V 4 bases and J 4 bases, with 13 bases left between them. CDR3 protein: CASSPVVRTETQYF. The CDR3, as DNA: TGCGCCAGCAGCCCAGTGGTCCGCACAGAGACCCAGTACTTC.

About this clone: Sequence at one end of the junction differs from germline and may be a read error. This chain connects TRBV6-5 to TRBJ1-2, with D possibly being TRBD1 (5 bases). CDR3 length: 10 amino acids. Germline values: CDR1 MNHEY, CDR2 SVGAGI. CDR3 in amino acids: CASSYRRDPF. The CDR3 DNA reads TGTGCCAGCAGTTACCGGAGGGACCCCTTC.

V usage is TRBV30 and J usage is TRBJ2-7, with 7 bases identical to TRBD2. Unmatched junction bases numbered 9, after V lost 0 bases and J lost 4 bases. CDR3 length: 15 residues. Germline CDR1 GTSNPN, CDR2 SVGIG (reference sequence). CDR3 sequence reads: CAWSVPQRGPYEQYF. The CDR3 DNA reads TGTGCCTGGAGTGTACCCCAGCGGGGCCCGTACGAGCAGTACTTC. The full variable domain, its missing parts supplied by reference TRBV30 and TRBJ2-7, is SQTIHQWPATLVQPVGSPLSLECTVEGTSNPNLYWYRQAAGRGLQLLFYSVGIGQISSEVPQNLSASRPQDRQFILSSKKLLLSDSGFYLCAWSVPQRGPYEQYFGPGTRLTVT.

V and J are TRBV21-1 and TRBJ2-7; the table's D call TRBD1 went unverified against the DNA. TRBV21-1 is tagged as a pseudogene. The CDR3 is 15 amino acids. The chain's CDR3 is CASSKVGRVPYEQYF. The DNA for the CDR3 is TGTGCCAGCAGCAAAGTGGGCAGAGTCCCCTACGAGCAGTACTTC.

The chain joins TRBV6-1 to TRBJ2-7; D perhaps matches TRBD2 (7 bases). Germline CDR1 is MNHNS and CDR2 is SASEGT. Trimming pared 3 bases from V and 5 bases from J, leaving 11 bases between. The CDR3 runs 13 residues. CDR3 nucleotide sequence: TGTGCCAGCAGTGAGCGGGGGCGGAACGAGCAGTACTTC. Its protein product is CASSERGRNEQYF.

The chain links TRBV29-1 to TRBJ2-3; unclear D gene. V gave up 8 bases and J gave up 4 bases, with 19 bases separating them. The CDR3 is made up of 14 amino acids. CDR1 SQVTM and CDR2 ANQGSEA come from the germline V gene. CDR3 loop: CSISSGSGADTQYF. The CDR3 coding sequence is TGCAGCATAAGTTCCGGGTCTGGTGCAGATACGCAGTATTTT.

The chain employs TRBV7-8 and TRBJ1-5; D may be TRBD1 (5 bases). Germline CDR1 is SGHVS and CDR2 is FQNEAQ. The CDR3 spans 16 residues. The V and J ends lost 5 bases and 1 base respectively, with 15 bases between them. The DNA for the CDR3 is TGTGCCAGCAGCGGAGACCAGGGAATAAGCAATCAGCCCCAGCATTTT. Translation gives CASSGDQGISNQPQHF. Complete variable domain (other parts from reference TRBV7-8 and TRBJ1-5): GAGVSQSPRYKVAKRGQDVALRCDPISGHVSLFWYQQALGQGPEFLTYFQNEAQLDKSGLPSDRFFAERPEGSVSTLKIQRTQQEDSAVYLCASSGDQGISNQPQHFGDGTRLSIL.

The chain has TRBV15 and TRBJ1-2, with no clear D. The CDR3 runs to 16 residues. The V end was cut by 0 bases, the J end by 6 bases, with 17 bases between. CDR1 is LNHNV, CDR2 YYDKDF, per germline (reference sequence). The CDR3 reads CATSRDIRRVRDGYTF. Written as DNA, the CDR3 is TGTGCCACCAGCAGAGATATTAGGCGGGTTAGGGATGGCTACACCTTC. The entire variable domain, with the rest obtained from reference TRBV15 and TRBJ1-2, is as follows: DAMVIQNPRYQVTQFGKPVTLSCSQTLNHNVMYWYQQKSSQAPKLLFHYYDKDFNNEADTPDNFQSRRPNTSFCFLDIRSPGLGDTAMYLCATSRDIRRVRDGYTFGSGTRLTVV.

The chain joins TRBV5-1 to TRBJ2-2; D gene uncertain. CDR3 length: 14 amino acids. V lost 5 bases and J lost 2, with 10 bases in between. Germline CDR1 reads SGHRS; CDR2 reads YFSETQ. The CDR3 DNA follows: TGCGCCAGCAGGGCGGAAACAAACACCGGGGAGCTGTTTTTT. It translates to CASRAETNTGELFF. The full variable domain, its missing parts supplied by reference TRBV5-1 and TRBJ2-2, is KAGVTQTPRYLIKTRGQQVTLSCSPISGHRSVSWYQQTPGQGLQFLFEYFSETQRNKGNFPGRFSGRQFSNSRSEMNVSTLELGDSALYLCASRAETNTGELFFGEGSRLTVL.

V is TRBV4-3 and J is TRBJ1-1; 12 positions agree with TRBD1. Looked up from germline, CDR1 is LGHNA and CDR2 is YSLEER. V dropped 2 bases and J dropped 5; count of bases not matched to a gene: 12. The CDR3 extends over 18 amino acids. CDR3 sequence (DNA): TGCGCCAGCAGCCAATTTCCGGGACAGGGGGCCCAAAGTACTGAAGCTTTCTTT. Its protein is CASSQFPGQGAQSTEAFF.

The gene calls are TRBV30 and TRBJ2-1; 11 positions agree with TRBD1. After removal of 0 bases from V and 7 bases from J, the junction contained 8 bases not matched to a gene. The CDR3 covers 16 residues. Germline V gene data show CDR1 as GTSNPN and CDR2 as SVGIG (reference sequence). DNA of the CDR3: TGTGCCTGGAGTGTAGGGGTTGGGACAGGGGGTAATGAGCAGTTCTTC. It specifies CAWSVGVGTGGNEQFF. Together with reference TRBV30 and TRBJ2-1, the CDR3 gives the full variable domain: SQTIHQWPATLVQPVGSPLSLECTVEGTSNPNLYWYRQAAGRGLQLLFYSVGIGQISSEVPQNLSASRPQDRQFILSSKKLLLSDSGFYLCAWSVGVGTGGNEQFFGPGTRLTVL.

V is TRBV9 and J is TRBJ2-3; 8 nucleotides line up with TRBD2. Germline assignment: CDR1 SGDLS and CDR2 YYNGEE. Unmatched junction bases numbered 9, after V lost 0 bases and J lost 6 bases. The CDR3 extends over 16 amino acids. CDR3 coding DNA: TGTGCCAGCAGCGTAGTATCGGCGGGGGGAAGGGATACGCAGTATTTT. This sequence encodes CASSVVSAGGRDTQYF.

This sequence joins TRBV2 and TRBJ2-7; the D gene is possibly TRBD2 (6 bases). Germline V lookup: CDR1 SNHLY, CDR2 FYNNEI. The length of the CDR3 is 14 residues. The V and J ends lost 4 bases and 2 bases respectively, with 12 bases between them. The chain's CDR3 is CASSVAAGTYEQYF. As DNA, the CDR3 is TGTGCCAGCAGTGTAGCGGCAGGGACCTACGAGCAGTACTTC.

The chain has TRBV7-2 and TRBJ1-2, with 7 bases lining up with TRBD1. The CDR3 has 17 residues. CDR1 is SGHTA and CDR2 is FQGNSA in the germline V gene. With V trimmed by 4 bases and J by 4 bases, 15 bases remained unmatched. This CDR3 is CASSSPGQPRGGYGYTF. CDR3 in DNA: TGTGCCAGCAGCTCCCCGGGACAGCCGAGAGGGGGCTATGGCTACACCTTC.

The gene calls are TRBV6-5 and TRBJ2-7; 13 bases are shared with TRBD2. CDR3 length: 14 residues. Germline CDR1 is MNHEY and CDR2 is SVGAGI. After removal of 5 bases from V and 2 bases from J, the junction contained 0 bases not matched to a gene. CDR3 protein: CASSGLAGAYEQYF. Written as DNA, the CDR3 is TGTGCCAGCAGTGGACTAGCGGGAGCCTACGAGCAGTACTTC.

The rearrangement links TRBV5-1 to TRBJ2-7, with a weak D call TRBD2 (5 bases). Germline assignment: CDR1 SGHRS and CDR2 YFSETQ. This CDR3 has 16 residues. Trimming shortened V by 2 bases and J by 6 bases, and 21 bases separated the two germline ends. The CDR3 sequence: CASSLRGGQKDGEQYF. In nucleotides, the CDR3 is TGCGCCAGCAGCTTAAGAGGCGGGCAGAAGGACGGCGAGCAGTACTTC.

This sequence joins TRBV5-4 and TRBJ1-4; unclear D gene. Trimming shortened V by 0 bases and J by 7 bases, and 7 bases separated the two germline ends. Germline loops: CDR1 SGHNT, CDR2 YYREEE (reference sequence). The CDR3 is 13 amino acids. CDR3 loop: CASSLETGEKLFF. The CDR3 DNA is TGTGCCAGCAGCTTGGAAACCGGTGAAAAACTGTTTTTT.

The CDR3 protein is CSGSLQGASTDTQYF. CDR3 in DNA: TGCAGCGGCTCTCTACAGGGGGCGAGCACAGATACGCAGTATTTT. V usage is TRBV29-1 and J usage is TRBJ2-3, with 9 bases lining up with TRBD1. This CDR3 is 15 amino acids long. V gave up 7 bases and J gave up 0 bases; unmatched junction bases: 8. CDR1 is SQVTM and CDR2 is ANQGSEA in the germline V gene.

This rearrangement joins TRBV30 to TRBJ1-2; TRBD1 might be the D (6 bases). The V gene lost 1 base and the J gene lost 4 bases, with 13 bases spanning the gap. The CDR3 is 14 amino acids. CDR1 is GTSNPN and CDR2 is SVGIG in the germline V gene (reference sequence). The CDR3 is CAWSGGRYGYGYTF. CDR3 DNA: TGTGCCTGGAGTGGGGGGCGGTATGGCTATGGCTACACCTTC.

The CDR3 loop reads CASSLEWQGQPMNTEAFF. The CDR3 DNA follows: TGTGCCAGCAGCTTGGAGTGGCAGGGGCAACCCATGAACACTGAAGCTTTCTTT. The gene calls are TRBV5-6 and TRBJ1-1, with D possibly TRBD1 on 6 matching bases. Germline V gene lookup returns CDR1 SGHDT and CDR2 YYEEEE. V dropped 0 bases and J dropped 0 bases, with 18 bases sitting between them. CDR3 length: 18 amino acids.